What follows are 6 T cell receptor beta chains derived from one specimen sequenced in a study of blood T cell repertoires in COVID-19. Libraries were prepared by immunoSEQ multiplex PCR; TCRdb keeps only in-frame clonotypes and omits some of them. The sample holds approximately 500,000 clones, less than 90% seen once. Sequenced sample: peripheral blood. Receptors were obtained from a woman aged 50 to 60 with COVID-19, enrolled during active disease.

The chain employs TRBV18 and TRBJ1-1; D is ambiguous. V was shortened by 3 bases and J by 6 bases, with 8 bases between the two germline ends. Germline V CDR1 and CDR2: KGHSH, LQKENI. This CDR3 contains 12 residues. The CDR3 bases are TGTGCCAGCTCACCCACAGTCTCTGAAGCTTTCTTT. Translating it yields CASSPTVSEAFF. Together with reference TRBV18 and TRBJ1-1, the CDR3 gives the full variable domain: NAGVMQNPRHLVRRRGQEARLRCSPMKGHSHVYWYRQLPEEGLKFMVYLQKENIIDESGMPKERFSAEFPKEGPSILRIQQVVRGDSAAYFCASSPTVSEAFFGQGTRLTVV.

This rearrangement joins TRBV7-2 to TRBJ2-2, with 7 bases aligning to TRBD1. Germline V gives CDR1 SGHTA, CDR2 FQGNSA. V shed 2 bases, J shed 6 bases, and the junction held 3 bases outside the gene matches. This CDR3 has 14 residues. Here the CDR3 DNA reads TGTGCCAGCAGCTTATTGGGACAGCCCGGGGAGCTGTTTTTT. As protein: CASSLLGQPGELFF.

The gene calls are TRBV7-3 and TRBJ2-3; no reliable D call. Trimming took off 2 bases at V and 1 base at J, with 7 bases between the two ends. The CDR3 totals 14 residues. CDR1 is SGHTA and CDR2 is FQGTGA in the germline V gene. CDR3 protein: CASSLGTGTDTQYF. CDR3 DNA: TGTGCCAGCAGCTTAGGTACAGGCACAGATACGCAGTATTTT.

This sequence joins TRBV7-8 and TRBJ2-7, with TRBD2 matching 12 bases. Trimming at V came to 3 bases and at J to 4 bases, leaving 4 bases not matched to a gene. This CDR3 comprises 15 residues. The V gene's germline CDR1 is SGHVS and CDR2 FQNEAQ. The CDR3 sequence: CASSFRTSGVYEQYF. The CDR3 DNA reads TGTGCCAGCAGCTTCCGGACTAGCGGGGTGTACGAGCAGTACTTC. Filled out from reference TRBV7-8 and TRBJ2-7, the complete variable domain reads GAGVSQSPRYKVAKRGQDVALRCDPISGHVSLFWYQQALGQGPEFLTYFQNEAQLDKSGLPSDRFFAERPEGSVSTLKIQRTQQEDSAVYLCASSFRTSGVYEQYFGPGTRLTVT.

This clone has just one count. This chain connects TRBV19 to TRBJ2-3, with a tentative D call TRBD2 (7 bases). The V end was cut by 2 bases, the J end by 4 bases, with 13 bases between. CDR1 and CDR2 from the germline V gene are LNHDA and SQIVND (reference sequence). CDR3 size: 15 residues. The CDR3, as DNA: TGTGCCAGTAGTATAAGGCGGGGGCTATCAGATACGCAGTATTTT. Protein: CASSIRRGLSDTQYF.

This clone was picked up a small number of times. The rearrangement uses TRBV5-6 and TRBJ2-3; 10 bases agree with TRBD1. The length of the CDR3 is 16 residues. J was trimmed by 2 bases and V by 3 bases; bases with no gene match: 6. The germline gives CDR1 SGHDT, CDR2 YYEEEE. CDR3 loop: CASSSGQGTFTDTQYF. For the CDR3, the DNA is TGTGCCAGCAGCTCGGGACAGGGGACTTTCACAGATACGCAGTATTTT.